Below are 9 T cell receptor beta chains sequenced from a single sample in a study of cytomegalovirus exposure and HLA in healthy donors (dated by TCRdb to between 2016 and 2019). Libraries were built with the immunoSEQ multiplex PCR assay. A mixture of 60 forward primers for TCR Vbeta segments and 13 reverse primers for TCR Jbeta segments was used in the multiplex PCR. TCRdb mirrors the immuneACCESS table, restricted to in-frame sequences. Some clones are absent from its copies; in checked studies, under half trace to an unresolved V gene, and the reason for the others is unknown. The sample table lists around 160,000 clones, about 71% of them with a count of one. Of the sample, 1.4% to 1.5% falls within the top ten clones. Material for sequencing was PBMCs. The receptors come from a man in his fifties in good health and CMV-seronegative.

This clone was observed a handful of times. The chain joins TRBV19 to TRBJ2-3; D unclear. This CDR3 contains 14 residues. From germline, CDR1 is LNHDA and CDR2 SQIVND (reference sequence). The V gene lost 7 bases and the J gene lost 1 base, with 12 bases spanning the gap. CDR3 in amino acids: CASTSSSGTDTQYF. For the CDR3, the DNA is TGTGCCAGTACTTCGTCGTCGGGCACAGATACGCAGTATTTT.

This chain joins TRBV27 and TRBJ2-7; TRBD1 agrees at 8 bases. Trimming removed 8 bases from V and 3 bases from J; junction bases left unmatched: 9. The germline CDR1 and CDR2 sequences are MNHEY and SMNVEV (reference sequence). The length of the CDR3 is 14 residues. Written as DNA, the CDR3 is TGTGCCAGCTCCACCGGGACAGGCATCTACGAGCAGTACTTC. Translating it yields CASSTGTGIYEQYF.

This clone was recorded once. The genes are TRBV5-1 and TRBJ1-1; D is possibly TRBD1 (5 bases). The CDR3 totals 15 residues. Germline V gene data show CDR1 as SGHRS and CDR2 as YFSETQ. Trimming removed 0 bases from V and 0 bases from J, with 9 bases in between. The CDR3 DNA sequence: TGCGCCAGCAGCTTGGAGGGGCCCTTGAACACTGAAGCTTTCTTT. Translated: CASSLEGPLNTEAFF.

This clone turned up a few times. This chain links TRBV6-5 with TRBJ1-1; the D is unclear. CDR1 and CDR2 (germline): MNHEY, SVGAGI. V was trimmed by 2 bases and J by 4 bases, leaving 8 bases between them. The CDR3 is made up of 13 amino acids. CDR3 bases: TGTGCCAGCAGTTACGAGGGAGGCACTGAAGCTTTCTTT. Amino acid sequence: CASSYEGGTEAFF.

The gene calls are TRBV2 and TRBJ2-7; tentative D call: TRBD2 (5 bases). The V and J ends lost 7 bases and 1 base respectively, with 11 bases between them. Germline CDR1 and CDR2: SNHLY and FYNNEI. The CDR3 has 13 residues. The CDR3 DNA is TGTGCCAGCATTCGGGGTGGGTCCTACGAGCAGTACTTC. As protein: CASIRGGSYEQYF.

CDR3 nucleotide sequence: TGTGCCAGCAGCTTGGTAGAGCTTCAAGCTTTCTTT. The encoded protein is CASSLVELQAFF. The rearrangement joins TRBV5-5 to TRBJ1-1; D is undetermined. The germline V gene has CDR1 SGHKS and CDR2 YYEKEE (reference sequence). This CDR3 has 12 residues. Trimming removed 0 bases from V and 9 bases from J, with 9 bases in between.

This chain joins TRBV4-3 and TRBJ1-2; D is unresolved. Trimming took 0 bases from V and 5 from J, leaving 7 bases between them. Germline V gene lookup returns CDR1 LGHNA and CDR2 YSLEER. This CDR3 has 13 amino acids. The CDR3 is CASSQEWQYGYTF. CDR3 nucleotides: TGCGCCAGCAGCCAAGAATGGCAGTATGGCTACACCTTC.

CDR3 protein: CSTGARGTEAFF. CDR3 sequence (DNA): TGTTCCACAGGGGCCCGGGGCACTGAAGCTTTCTTT. The V call is TRBV6-1, the J call TRBJ1-1, with 7 positions matching TRBD1. Germline loops: CDR1 MNHNS, CDR2 SASEGT. This CDR3 spans 12 amino acids.

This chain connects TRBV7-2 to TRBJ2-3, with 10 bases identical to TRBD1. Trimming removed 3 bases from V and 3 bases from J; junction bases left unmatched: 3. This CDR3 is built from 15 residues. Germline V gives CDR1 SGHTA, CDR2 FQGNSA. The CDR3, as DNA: TGTGCCAGCAGCTTCTGGACAGGGGGTACAGATACGCAGTATTTT. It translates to CASSFWTGGTDTQYF.